This is a list of T cell receptor beta chains from one sample in a study of regulatory T cells. Profiling relied on immunoSEQ multiplex PCR, and the TCRdb table lists in-frame clones only, not all of them. The repertoire holds tens of thousands of clones, with 75% to 90% as singletons. The sample comprised conventional CD4+ T cells sorted from blood. These receptors were taken from a person under 35 with CD3G deficiency. Both conserved end residues are part of each CDR3. A D gene is named only where the DNA matches it firmly. Clone size is not always given. Where it is, it says once, few, many or a class for expanded clones.

v_call	d_call	j_call	clone_size	cdr3_aa	cdr3_nt
TRBV18	NA	TRBJ1-1	NA	CASSQGVNTEAFF	TGTGCCAGTTCACAGGGAGTTAACACTGAAGCTTTCTTT
TRBV28	NA	TRBJ1-1	NA	CASSTSANTEAFF	TGTGCCAGCAGTACCAGCGCCAACACTGAAGCTTTCTTT
TRBV28	NA	TRBJ2-7	NA	CATMNSLSYEQYF	TGTGCCACTATGAATAGTCTTTCCTACGAGCAGTACTTC
TRBV18	TRBD1	TRBJ2-7	once	CASSPDRVEQYF	TGTGCCAGCTCACCAGACAGGGTCGAGCAGTACTTC
TRBV7-8	NA	TRBJ2-3	NA	CASSLRSLGTDTQYF	TGTGCCAGCAGCTTAAGGTCTTTGGGGACAGATACGCAGTATTTT
TRBV11-2	NA	TRBJ2-3	NA	CASSPGARGTDTQYF	TGTGCCAGCAGCCCAGGGGCGAGGGGAACAGATACGCAGTATTTT
TRBV18	NA	TRBJ2-3	NA	CASSGPTGGTDTQYF	TGTGCCAGCTCAGGACCCACTGGGGGCACAGATACGCAGTATTTT
TRBV6-1	NA	TRBJ1-5	few	CASRETWRNQPQHF	TGTGCCAGCAGGGAGACATGGCGCAATCAGCCCCAGCATTTT
TRBV28	NA	TRBJ2-4	NA	CASSFDGGGNIQYF	TGTGCCAGCAGTTTCGACGGAGGGGGAAACATTCAGTACTTC
TRBV5-1	TRBD2	TRBJ2-5	NA	CASSFTSGGETQYF	TGCGCCAGCAGCTTCACTAGCGGGGGTGAGACCCAGTACTTC
TRBV6-1	NA	TRBJ2-3	NA	CASSEGLLDTQYF	TGTGCCAGCAGTGAAGGACTCTTAGATACGCAGTATTTT
TRBV19	NA	TRBJ2-6	NA	CASSIESSGANVLTF	TGTGCCAGTAGTATTGAGAGCTCTGGGGCCAACGTCCTGACTTTC
TRBV25-1	NA	TRBJ2-1	NA	CASSSRTVLGDEQFF	TGTGCCAGCAGTTCACGGACCGTCCTCGGGGATGAGCAGTTCTTC